This TCR beta chain was recorded in a study of immune characterization of retroperitoneal liposarcoma. By sample fraction, this clonotype is medium-sized. Trimming took off 0 bases at V and 2 bases at J, with 7 bases between the two ends. This CDR3 comprises 15 residues. Germline V CDR1 and CDR2: MNHNS, SASEGT. TCRdb reprocessed the PCR reads via MiXCR and lists one record per CDR3 protein. The sample records over 3,000 distinct CDR3 sequences, 25% to 30% being singletons. The sequence came from a female donor with retroperitoneal liposarcoma. V usage is TRBV6-1 and J usage is TRBJ1-4, with unresolved D. Material: tumor tissue. The chain's CDR3 is CASSEARRTNEKLFF. The DNA for the CDR3 is TGTGCCAGCAGTGAAGCCAGGCGGACTAATGAAAAACTGTTTTTT.